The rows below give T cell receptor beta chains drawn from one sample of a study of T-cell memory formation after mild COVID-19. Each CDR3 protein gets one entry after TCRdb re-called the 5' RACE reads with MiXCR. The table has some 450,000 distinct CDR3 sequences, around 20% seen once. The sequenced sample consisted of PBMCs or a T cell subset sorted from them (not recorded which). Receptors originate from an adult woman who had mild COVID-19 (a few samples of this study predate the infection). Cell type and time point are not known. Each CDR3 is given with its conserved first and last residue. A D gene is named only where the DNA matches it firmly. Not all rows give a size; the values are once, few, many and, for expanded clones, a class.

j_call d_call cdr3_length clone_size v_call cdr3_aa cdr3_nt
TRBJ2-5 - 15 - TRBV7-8 CASTLAGASTETQYF TGTGCCAGCACCCTAGCTGGGGCTAGTACTGAGACCCAGTACTTC
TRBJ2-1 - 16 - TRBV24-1 CATSESQMTTYNEQFF TGTGCCACCAGTGAGTCACAGATGACCACCTACAATGAGCAGTTCTTC
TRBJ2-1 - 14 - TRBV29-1 CSVVPRALYNEQFF TGCAGCGTTGTACCCAGGGCCCTATACAATGAGCAGTTCTTC
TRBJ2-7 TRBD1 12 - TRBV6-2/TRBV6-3 CASGGQSYEQYF TGTGCCAGCGGGGGACAGTCCTACGAGCAGTACTTC
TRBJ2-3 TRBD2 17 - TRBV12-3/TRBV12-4 CASSLAHATSGGDTQYF TGTGCCAGCAGTTTAGCGCATGCGACTAGCGGGGGGGATACGCAGTATTTT
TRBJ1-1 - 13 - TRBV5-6 CASSRSQGTEAFF TGTGCCAGCAGCAGATCCCAGGGAACTGAAGCTTTCTTT
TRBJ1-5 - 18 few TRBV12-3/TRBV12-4 CASSGLGGRSYSNQPQHF TGTGCCAGCAGCGGACTGGGGGGAAGGAGCTATAGCAATCAGCCCCAGCATTTT
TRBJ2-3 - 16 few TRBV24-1 CATSDTRTEITDTQYF TGTGCCACCAGTGATACCCGGACCGAAATCACAGATACGCAGTATTTT
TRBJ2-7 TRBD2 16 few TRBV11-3 CASSPIAGLGSYEQYF TGTGCCAGCAGCCCTATAGCGGGATTGGGCTCCTACGAGCAGTACTTC
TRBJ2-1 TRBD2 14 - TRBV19 CASSSPGLAAEQFF TGTGCCAGTAGTTCCCCGGGACTAGCCGCTGAGCAGTTCTTC
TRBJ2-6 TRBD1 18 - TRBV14 CASSMRTGPFSGANVLTF TGTGCCAGCAGCATGCGGACAGGGCCTTTCTCTGGGGCCAACGTCCTGACTTTC
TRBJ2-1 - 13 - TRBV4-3 CASSQAVRLGQFF TGCGCCAGCAGCCAAGCCGTTCGTCTGGGGCAGTTCTTC
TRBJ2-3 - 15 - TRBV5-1 CASSEGNRGTDTQYF TGCGCCAGCAGCGAGGGGAATCGAGGCACAGATACGCAGTATTTT
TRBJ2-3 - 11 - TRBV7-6 CASSLDGAQYF TGTGCCAGCAGCTTAGACGGGGCGCAGTATTTT
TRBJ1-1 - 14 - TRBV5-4 CASSLGGPGTEAFF TGTGCCAGCAGCTTGGGGGGGCCCGGCACTGAAGCTTTCTTT
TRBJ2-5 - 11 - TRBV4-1 CASGGQETQYF TGCGCCAGCGGGGGTCAAGAGACCCAGTACTTC
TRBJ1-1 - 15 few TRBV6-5 CASSPQVGSNTEAFF TGTGCCAGCAGTCCCCAAGTGGGATCGAACACTGAAGCTTTCTTT
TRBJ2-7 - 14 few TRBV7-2 CASSLSQVAYEQYF TGTGCCAGCAGCTTGAGTCAGGTAGCCTACGAGCAGTACTTC
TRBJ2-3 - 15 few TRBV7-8 CASSLARGSFDTQYF TGTGCCAGCAGCTTAGCCCGGGGGTCGTTTGATACGCAGTATTTT
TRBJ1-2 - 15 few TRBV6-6 CASSYTAAANYGYTF TGTGCCAGCAGTTATACGGCAGCAGCTAACTATGGCTACACCTTC
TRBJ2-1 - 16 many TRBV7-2 CASSLSPGGAGNEQFF TGTGCCAGCAGCCTCTCCCCGGGTGGGGCGGGGAATGAGCAGTTCTTC
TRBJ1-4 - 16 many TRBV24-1 CATSDSRTDANEKLFF TGTGCCACCAGTGATTCCAGGACGGATGCTAATGAAAAACTGTTTTTT
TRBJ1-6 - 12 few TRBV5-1 CASSTRGAALHF TGCGCCAGCAGCACGAGGGGAGCGGCCCTCCACTTT
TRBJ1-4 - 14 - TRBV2 CASSWQGGNEKLFF TGTGCCAGCAGTTGGCAGGGTGGTAATGAAAAACTGTTTTTT
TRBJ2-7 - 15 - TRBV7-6 CASSLTPASLYEQYF TGTGCCAGCAGCTTAACCCCGGCCAGTCTCTACGAGCAGTACTTC
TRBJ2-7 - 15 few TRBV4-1 CASSQGLELRREQYF TGCGCCAGCAGCCAGGGGCTCGAATTGAGGAGGGAGCAGTACTTC
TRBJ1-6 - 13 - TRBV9 CASSVEMVSPLHF TGTGCCAGCAGCGTAGAAATGGTCTCACCCCTCCACTTT
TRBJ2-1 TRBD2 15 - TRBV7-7 CASSRSGTSGNEQFF TGTGCTAGCAGCCGTTCCGGGACTAGCGGTAATGAGCAGTTCTTC
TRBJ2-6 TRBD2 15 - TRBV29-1 CSVEAGGAGANVLTF TGCAGCGTTGAAGCGGGGGGGGCTGGGGCCAACGTCCTGACTTTC
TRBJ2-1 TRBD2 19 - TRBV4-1 CASRDQDYVKRGNYNEQFF TGCGCCAGCAGGGACCAAGATTATGTTAAGCGGGGAAACTACAATGAGCAGTTCTTC
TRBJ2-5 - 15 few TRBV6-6 CASSYEMERTETQYF TGTGCCAGCAGTTATGAGATGGAGAGGACGGAGACCCAGTACTTC
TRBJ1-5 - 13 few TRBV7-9 CASSKSGNQPQHF TGTGCCAGCAGTAAAAGTGGCAATCAGCCCCAGCATTTT
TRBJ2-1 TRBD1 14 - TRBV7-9 CASSFVAGGNEQFF TGTGCCAGCAGCTTTGTGGCAGGGGGAAATGAGCAGTTCTTC
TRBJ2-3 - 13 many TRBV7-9 CASRDGMTDTQYF TGTGCCAGCAGGGATGGGATGACAGATACGCAGTATTTT
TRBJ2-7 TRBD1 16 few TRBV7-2 CASSRGQGVRGYEQYF TGTGCCAGCAGCCGGGGACAGGGGGTACGAGGCTACGAGCAGTACTTC
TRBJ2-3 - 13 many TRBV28 CASSFASTDTQYF TGTGCCAGCAGTTTTGCCAGCACAGATACGCAGTATTTT
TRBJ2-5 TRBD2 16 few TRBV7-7 CASSSGSGGGQETQYF TGTGCCAGCAGCTCCGGTAGCGGGGGCGGTCAAGAGACCCAGTACTTC
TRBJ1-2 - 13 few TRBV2 CASRAVSNYGYTF TGTGCCAGTCGGGCGGTTTCTAACTATGGCTACACCTTC
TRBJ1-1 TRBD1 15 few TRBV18 CASSPPSAGGTEAFF TGTGCCAGCTCACCACCGTCGGCAGGGGGAACTGAAGCTTTCTTT